This T cell receptor (beta chain) was sequenced during a study of a mutant IDH1 vaccine in newly diagnosed glioma (TCRdb year 2021). Background on the whole study: Vaccination was initiated 4-6 weeks after radiotherapy alone, or concurrently with temozolomide cycles in the chemotherapy-containing groups. Longitudinal TCRB deep sequencing was done for 25 to 30 treated patients, wherever samples were available for exploratory analyses. Peripheral blood was collected at six visits: V03 (baseline), V05, V07, V10, V12 and V13. The roughly 34 treated patients were 62.5% male and roughly 40% female, with a mean age of around 40 years. Prior to enrollment, standard therapy consisting of radiotherapy alone, temozolomide alone, or radiochemotherapy with temozolomide had been administered to patients, with the combination being received by most patients. Visit V12 was the week-35 safety follow-up and visit V13 was the week-47 end of study. Here is what the overall study found, with its caveats: PBMC samples for TCRB deep sequencing were selected based on availability. Changes in the top peripheral T cell clonotypes picked up by TCRB sequencing did not appear to be linked to pseudoprogression. Immune responses induced by the vaccine were seen in about 93% of patients across multiple MHC alleles. The authors stated that sample limitations prevented analyses of patient blood samples from being reproduced.

V is shortened by 11 bases, J by 0 bases, and the region joining them spans 11 bases. Measured from the cysteine to the phenylalanine, the CDR3 is 13 residues long. Just CDR3 DNA is preserved here, 39 bases in frame from base 1. Reading the germline V gene gives CDR1 SGHTA and CDR2 FQGNSA. Of note for this clone: It has no known antigen specificity. No base quality information exists; no much larger clone differs at one position.

Library prep was done by the immunoSEQ multiplex PCR assay. Rearranged TCR beta chain sequences were amplified with the hsTCRB Kit following the manufacturer's protocol. Sequencing of TCRB libraries was carried out on an Illumina MiSeq. The authors processed their data as follows. Demultiplexing, trimming and gene mapping were performed with the kit vendor's proprietary platform. TCRdb retrieved this table from immuneACCESS and kept in-frame rearrangements only. Not all clones are present; in checked studies, unresolved V genes account for under half, and no reason is known for the remainder. The DNA was the basis for D and trimming; V, J and clone size are from that table. The sample has around 84,000 clones on record, 75% to 85% of them singletons. Around 5% of the sample is held by the ten biggest clonotypes. The sample's time point label, in plain terms: week 47, end of study. Every vaccine dose consisted of 300 ug of a 20-mer mutant IDH1 peptide in Montanide, administered subcutaneously together with topical imiquimod. Eight vaccinations were administered to patients in weeks 1, 3, 5, 7, 11, 15, 19 and 23, corresponding to visits V03 through V10. The donors had newly diagnosed IDH1-mutant astrocytomas of WHO grade 3 or 4 that showed loss of nuclear ATRX. The samples were drawn from NOA16, a multicentre, single-arm, open-label phase I trial in Germany that tested a mutant IDH1 peptide vaccine in humans for the first time. Genomic DNA for TCRB sequencing was isolated from EDTA blood with the DNeasy Blood and Tissue Kit.

The source was PBMCs, collected from a glioma patient whose treatment included an IDH1 peptide vaccine. This TCR derives from a middle-aged man with glioma. The rearrangement joined TRBV7-2 to TRBJ1-3; the D gene remains uncertain. At the DNA level, the sequence is TGTGCCTTTTCAGACAACTCTGGAAACACCATATATTTT. Its protein reads: CAFSDNSGNTIYF.